This is a list of T cell receptor beta chains from one sample in a study of post-analysis software for immune sequencing data. TCRdb re-derived calls from the PCR reads in MiXCR, one entry per CDR3 protein. The sample lists about 430,000 distinct CDR3 sequences, 35% to 45% occurring once. Sequencing was carried out using blood. These receptors were taken from a girl aged 2-10 years with multiple sclerosis. The CDR3 runs from the conserved cysteine through the conserved F or W. The D gene is left open where the match is weak. Clone size is given for some rows only: seen once, a few or many times, or a class if the clone is expanded.

>TRBV27|-|TRBJ2-7|few
CASSLGDAYEQYF
TGTGCCAGCAGTTTGGGGGACGCCTACGAGCAGTACTTC
>TRBV7-2|TRBD2|TRBJ2-7|few
CASSLGLASGLYEQYF
TGTGCCAGCAGCTTAGGGCTAGCTAGCGGGCTCTACGAGCAGTACTTC
>TRBV7-8|-|TRBJ1-2|few
CASRTPGDGYTF
TGTGCCAGCAGAACCCCTGGCGATGGCTACACCTTC
>TRBV9|-|TRBJ2-7|few
CASSVGVTGIEQYF
TGTGCCAGCAGCGTAGGGGTAACAGGGATCGAGCAGTACTTC
>TRBV5-1|TRBD1|TRBJ2-7|few
CASSQPARTGGNYEQYF
TGCGCCAGCAGTCAACCCGCAAGGACAGGCGGTAACTACGAGCAGTACTTC
>TRBV7-9|-|TRBJ1-1|-
CASNRPGHQNTEAFF
TGTGCCAGCAACCGACCGGGACACCAGAACACTGAAGCTTTCTTT
>TRBV20-1|-|TRBJ2-1|few
CSASKQTGNEQFF
TGCAGTGCTAGTAAGCAGACAGGCAATGAGCAGTTCTTC
>TRBV11-2|-|TRBJ2-2|few
CASSLEIPGSRTGELFF
TGTGCCAGCAGCTTAGAAATTCCAGGGTCGAGGACCGGGGAGCTGTTTTTT
>TRBV15|-|TRBJ1-2|-
CATSRPGRTYGYTF
TGTGCCACCAGCAGACCGGGACGGACCTATGGCTACACCTTC
>TRBV28|-|TRBJ1-2|-
CASSLGSQRGYTF
TGTGCCAGCAGTTTAGGCTCGCAGCGGGGCTACACCTTC
>TRBV5-1|-|TRBJ2-4|-
CASSVDSLLGVQYF
TGCGCCAGCAGCGTGGACTCGTTGTTAGGAGTTCAGTACTTC
>TRBV10-3|-|TRBJ2-3|few
CAIEDDTDTQYF
TGTGCCATCGAGGACGACACAGATACGCAGTATTTT
>TRBV12-3/TRBV12-4|TRBD2|TRBJ2-3|-
CASRIAGGTDTQYF
TGTGCCAGCAGGATAGCGGGAGGCACAGATACGCAGTATTTT
>TRBV7-9|-|TRBJ2-7|-
CASSLSTGKAYEQYF
TGTGCCAGCAGCTTATCGACAGGCAAAGCATACGAGCAGTACTTC
>TRBV7-3|TRBD1|TRBJ2-3|-
CASSSPGTATDTQYF
TGTGCCAGCAGCTCACCCGGGACAGCAACAGATACGCAGTATTTT
>TRBV20-1|-|TRBJ2-5|few
CSARRRRDETQYF
TGCAGTGCCCGGAGGCGCAGGGATGAGACCCAGTACTTC
>TRBV11-2|-|TRBJ2-5|few
CASSPSAVASLQETQYF
TGTGCCAGCAGCCCCTCAGCTGTGGCTTCCCTGCAAGAGACCCAGTACTTC
>TRBV4-3|-|TRBJ2-5|-
CASSQGTTSQETQYF
TGCGCCAGCAGCCAGGGAACGACTAGCCAAGAGACCCAGTACTTC
>TRBV12-3/TRBV12-4|-|TRBJ2-4|-
CASSLQGNIQYF
TGTGCCAGCAGCCTACAGGGAAACATTCAGTACTTC
>TRBV6-4|-|TRBJ2-7|few
CASSDSSYEQYF
TGTGCCAGCAGTGACTCCTCCTACGAGCAGTACTTC
>TRBV19|-|TRBJ1-2|-
CASSNSPGLSAGYTF
TGTGCCAGTAGTAACAGCCCAGGACTATCGGCAGGCTACACCTTC
>TRBV24-1|TRBD1|TRBJ1-2|-
CATSALPGTGGRGGYTF
TGTGCCACCAGTGCCTTACCCGGGACAGGGGGCCGGGGTGGCTACACCTTC
>TRBV24-1|-|TRBJ2-2|-
CATSDFQKDTGELFF
TGTGCCACCAGTGACTTCCAGAAGGACACCGGGGAGCTGTTTTTT
>TRBV20-1|-|TRBJ2-7|-
CSARGTGGPVYEQYF
TGCAGTGCTAGAGGGACGGGGGGCCCCGTTTACGAGCAGTACTTC
>TRBV6-5|TRBD1|TRBJ2-1|few
CASSYKAGGTHEQFF
TGTGCCAGCAGTTATAAGGCAGGGGGAACCCATGAGCAGTTCTTC
>TRBV10-3|-|TRBJ2-1|-
CAAGRHGGLYNEQFF
TGTGCCGCAGGCAGGCACGGGGGTCTCTACAATGAGCAGTTCTTC
>TRBV20-1|-|TRBJ2-5|-
CSAKTGPQSPEETQYF
TGCAGTGCAAAAACAGGCCCGCAGTCTCCGGAAGAGACCCAGTACTTC
>TRBV15|TRBD1|TRBJ2-3|-
CATSRWTGGGTDTQYF
TGTGCCACCAGCAGATGGACAGGGGGTGGTACAGATACGCAGTATTTT
>TRBV5-1|-|TRBJ2-7|-
CASSLGSPSYEQYF
TGCGCCAGCAGCCTGGGAAGCCCCAGTTACGAGCAGTACTTC
>TRBV6-2/TRBV6-3|TRBD2|TRBJ2-7|-
CASSFLLTSGSSEQYF
TGTGCCAGCAGTTTCCTCCTGACTAGCGGGAGCTCCGAGCAGTACTTC
>TRBV29-1|-|TRBJ2-7|many
CSAEGVGPSEIYEQYF
TGCAGCGCAGAAGGAGTAGGACCGTCAGAAATCTACGAGCAGTACTTC
>TRBV7-3|TRBD2|TRBJ2-5|few
CASSWGTSGGQETQYF
TGTGCCAGCAGCTGGGGGACTAGCGGGGGCCAAGAGACCCAGTACTTC
>TRBV7-6|-|TRBJ2-4|few
CASSPTGSIQYF
TGTGCCAGCAGCCCTACGGGGAGCATTCAGTACTTC
>TRBV20-1|TRBD2|TRBJ2-1|once
CSASPGTSGRNEQFF
TGCAGTGCTAGTCCGGGGACTAGCGGGAGGAATGAGCAGTTCTTC
>TRBV4-1|-|TRBJ2-3|few
CASSQHSVGTDTQYF
TGCGCCAGCAGCCAACATAGCGTAGGTACAGATACGCAGTATTTT
>TRBV25-1|-|TRBJ1-1|few
CASSEYRAEGGEAFF
TGTGCCAGCAGTGAATACAGGGCCGAGGGGGGTGAAGCTTTCTTT
>TRBV29-1|TRBD2|TRBJ2-4|-
CSAGGTPGNIQYF
TGCAGCGCCGGGGGGACTCCCGGCAACATTCAGTACTTC
>TRBV29-1|-|TRBJ2-5|-
CSVAGQGDQETQYF
TGCAGCGTTGCTGGCCAGGGCGACCAAGAGACCCAGTACTTC
>TRBV7-9|TRBD1|TRBJ2-1|-
CASSPRDRSSYNEQFF
TGTGCCAGCAGCCCCCGGGACAGGAGCTCCTACAATGAGCAGTTCTTC
>TRBV6-1|-|TRBJ1-4|-
CASSDPPIRASWEKLFF
TGTGCCAGCAGCGACCCCCCGATCCGGGCCAGTTGGGAAAAACTGTTTTTT
>TRBV2|-|TRBJ1-5|-
CASRRGNQPQHF
TGTGCCAGCAGGAGGGGCAATCAGCCCCAGCATTTT
>TRBV7-2|-|TRBJ1-4|-
CASSLGRGQGGGLFF
TGTGCCAGCAGCTTAGGACGGGGACAAGGAGGGGGACTGTTTTTT
>TRBV28|-|TRBJ1-5|once
CASSLRQVSQPQHF
TGTGCCAGCAGCCTCCGACAGGTTAGTCAGCCCCAGCATTTT
>TRBV4-3|TRBD2|TRBJ2-1|few
CASSQDTSGTLYNEQFF
TGCGCCAGCAGCCAAGATACTAGCGGGACCCTCTACAATGAGCAGTTCTTC
>TRBV4-3|TRBD1|TRBJ1-1|few
CASSQVLQGAGNTEAFF
TGCGCCAGCAGCCAAGTCCTCCAGGGGGCAGGGAACACTGAAGCTTTCTTT
>TRBV29-1|-|TRBJ1-1|few
CSVTGHPNGGVAFF
TGCAGCGTGACGGGACACCCAAATGGGGGCGTAGCTTTCTTT
>TRBV18|-|TRBJ1-5|-
CASSPPSSTMGQPQHF
TGTGCCAGCTCACCACCGAGCAGTACGATGGGTCAGCCCCAGCATTTT
>TRBV7-2|TRBD2|TRBJ2-1|-
CASSLLLAGFYNEQFF
TGTGCCAGCAGCTTATTACTAGCGGGATTCTACAATGAGCAGTTCTTC
>TRBV27|-|TRBJ2-7|-
CASGPLSSYEQYF
TGTGCCAGCGGTCCCCTAAGCTCCTACGAGCAGTACTTC
>TRBV19|-|TRBJ2-7|-
CASSIGSGKTYEQYF
TGTGCCAGTAGTATTGGCTCGGGCAAGACCTACGAGCAGTACTTC